This T cell receptor (beta chain) was found in a study of shared clonotypes between healthy human individuals. V gave up 8 bases and J gave up 8 bases, with 15 bases separating them. From germline, CDR1 is MDHEN and CDR2 SYDVKM. The CDR3 contains 13 residues. Deep-level assay runs were performed. 200 ng DNA, tens of thousands of T cell genomes, went into each sorted-subset replicate PCR. Some clones are missing from TCRdb's copy, which holds only in-frame ones; the method was immunoSEQ multiplex PCR. The table includes approximately 980,000 clones, over 60% detected once. The clonotype was recovered from a man in his late teens or twenties in good health. What was sequenced was memory CD4+ T cells sorted from blood. Subset indicated: CD45RA-negative fraction. V is TRBV28 and J is TRBJ1-4; D call uncertain. The chain's CDR3 is CASHRFEEEKLFF. CDR3 coding DNA: TGTGCCAGCCATCGGTTCGAGGAGGAAAAACTGTTTTTT.